These 20 T cell receptor beta chains share one sample of origin, sequenced in a study of T cell changes during pregnancy in multiple sclerosis. TCRdb's table, derived via immunoSEQ multiplex PCR, lists solely in-frame clones and lacks some. The sample holds about 75,000 clones, over 85% seen once. The source was CD4+ T cells from peripheral blood mononuclear cells, collected after pregnancy. The receptors originated from a female donor with multiple sclerosis, enrolled in a pregnancy study.

The count of this clone is one. A read error may produce the germline difference seen at one junction end. This chain uses TRBV7-7 with TRBJ1-5; 8 bases are shared with TRBD1. Germline V gene sequence: CDR1 SSHAT, CDR2 FNYEAQ (reference sequence). This CDR3 spans 16 amino acids. The CDR3 reads CASSSRPGQGFPPQHF. Here the CDR3 DNA reads TGTGCTAGCAGCTCCCGACCCGGACAGGGTTTTCCTCCCCAGCATTTT.

The chain carries TRBV5-1 and TRBJ2-1; 7 bases match TRBD1. This CDR3 has 13 amino acids. Germline V gene sequence: CDR1 SGHRS, CDR2 YFSETQ. The V segment lost 4 bases and the J segment 7 bases; nucleotides outside the gene matches: 5. Here the CDR3 reads CASSRDSQNEQFF. The CDR3 DNA reads TGCGCCAGCAGCCGGGACAGCCAAAATGAGCAGTTCTTC.

The chain couples TRBV6-5 to TRBJ1-2, with unresolved D. V lost 6 bases to trimming and J lost 3 bases, with 8 bases between them. The CDR3 loop spans 12 amino acids. The V gene's germline CDR1 is MNHEY and CDR2 SVGAGI. The CDR3 sequence is CASRKADYGYTF. The CDR3 coding sequence is TGTGCCAGCAGGAAGGCGGACTATGGCTACACCTTC.

This clone came up once. V usage is TRBV6-4 and J usage is TRBJ2-1; 12 positions agree with TRBD2. The trim removed 6 bases at V and 6 bases at J, leaving 3 bases unmatched. The CDR3 spans 14 residues. Germline CDR1 MRHNA, CDR2 SNTAGT. CDR3 in DNA: TGTGCCAGCAGCCCTAGCGGGAGGGCCAATGAGCAGTTCTTC. Protein: CASSPSGRANEQFF.

V is TRBV28 and J is TRBJ2-4, with D uncertain. V was clipped by 5 bases and J by 3 bases, with 11 bases between them. CDR1 and CDR2 (germline): MDHEN, SYDVKM. The CDR3 runs 14 residues. CDR3 nucleotide sequence: TGTGCCAGCAGTCTACTAATGGGCAAAAACATTCAGTACTTC. Translating it yields CASSLLMGKNIQYF.

This chain joins TRBV28 and TRBJ1-4; D is perhaps TRBD1 (6 bases). Germline V gene lookup returns CDR1 MDHEN and CDR2 SYDVKM. The V gene lost 6 bases and the J gene lost 7 bases, with 15 bases spanning the gap. The CDR3 length is 14 residues. The CDR3 loop reads CASRVGGGLEKLFF. The CDR3 coding sequence is TGTGCCAGCAGAGTAGGGGGGGGCCTTGAAAAACTGTTTTTT.

The V gene is TRBV9, the J gene TRBJ2-7, with 10 bases identical to TRBD1. The germline gives CDR1 SGDLS, CDR2 YYNGEE. Losses at the gene ends were 0 bases for V and 5 bases for J; bases not matched to a gene: 11. CDR3 length: 17 amino acids. CDR3 residues: CASSVVPLPGQGHEQYF. Here the CDR3 DNA reads TGTGCCAGCAGCGTAGTCCCTTTACCGGGACAGGGGCACGAGCAGTACTTC. Based on the CDR3 plus reference TRBV9 and TRBJ2-7, the full variable domain is DSGVTQTPKHLITATGQRVTLRCSPRSGDLSVYWYQQSLDQGLQFLIQYYNGEERAKGNILERFSAQQFPDLHSELNLSSLELGDSALYFCASSVVPLPGQGHEQYFGPGTRLTVT.

This CDR3 is CASSLVITGTGGYEQYF. The CDR3 DNA sequence: TGCGCCAGCAGCTTGGTCATCACCGGGACAGGGGGCTACGAGCAGTACTTC. The V gene is TRBV5-1, the J gene TRBJ2-7, with 11 positions matching TRBD1. V gave up 0 bases and J gave up 3 bases; unmatched junction bases: 8. CDR3 length: 17 residues. CDR1 and CDR2 (germline): SGHRS, YFSETQ.

V usage is TRBV28 and J usage is TRBJ1-4; 9 bases are a match to TRBD1. V gave up 1 base and J gave up 8 bases; unmatched junction bases: 8. Germline CDR1 is MDHEN and CDR2 is SYDVKM. The CDR3 spans 16 residues. CDR3: CASSLLGGTGQEKLFF. In DNA, the CDR3 is TGTGCCAGCAGTTTATTAGGGGGGACAGGGCAAGAAAAACTGTTTTTT.

This clone was found once. The V and J genes are TRBV29-1 and TRBJ1-1, with D hard to call. Trimming cost V 4 bases and J 4 bases, with 13 bases left between them. The CDR3 covers 13 residues. Per germline, CDR1 SQVTM and CDR2 ANQGSEA. CDR3 sequence: CSVAQALSTEAFF. The CDR3 coding sequence is TGCAGCGTTGCCCAAGCGTTATCCACTGAAGCTTTCTTT.

The table lists this clone with a count of one. V usage is TRBV25-1 and J usage is TRBJ2-1; 7 bases align to TRBD2. CDR1 is MGHDK, CDR2 SYGVNS, per germline. The CDR3 runs 14 residues. V lost 5 bases, J lost 2 bases, and 3 bases stayed unmatched. CDR3 sequence: CASSLAGAYNEQFF. The CDR3 DNA sequence: TGTGCCAGCAGTTTAGCGGGTGCCTACAATGAGCAGTTCTTC.

The chain employs TRBV5-4 and TRBJ2-7; 10 bases match TRBD2. Germline values: CDR1 SGHNT, CDR2 YYREEE (reference sequence). Unmatched junction bases numbered 8, after V lost 5 bases and J lost 3 bases. The CDR3 contains 15 residues. The CDR3 here is CASSPSAGGSYEQYF. Written as DNA, the CDR3 is TGTGCCAGCAGTCCGTCAGCGGGAGGGAGCTACGAGCAGTACTTC.

The J gene is TRBJ2-1, the V gene TRBV9, with 14 bases lining up with TRBD2. The germline gives CDR1 SGDLS, CDR2 YYNGEE. V dropped 0 bases and J dropped 4; count of bases not matched to a gene: 9. The length of the CDR3 is 19 residues. This chain's CDR3 is CASSVATGTSGSGYNEQFF. Written as DNA, the CDR3 is TGTGCCAGCAGCGTAGCTACCGGGACTAGCGGGAGCGGGTACAATGAGCAGTTCTTC.

V is TRBV19 and J is TRBJ2-6; D gene ambiguous. Deletions cut 1 base from V and 3 bases from J, with 7 bases between. Per the germline V gene, CDR1 is LNHDA and CDR2 is SQIVND (reference sequence). CDR3 length: 15 residues. DNA of the CDR3: TGTGCCAGTAGTATAGTACAGAGTGGGGCCAACGTCCTGACTTTC. Protein: CASSIVQSGANVLTF.

The V call is TRBV27, the J call TRBJ2-7; 8 nucleotides line up with TRBD1. After removal of 5 bases from V and 5 bases from J, the junction contained 8 bases not matched to a gene. CDR1 MNHEY and CDR2 SMNVEV come from the germline V gene (reference sequence). This CDR3 comprises 14 residues. CDR3 nucleotides: TGTGCCAGCAGTCTCCACTCGACAGGGGACGAGCAGTACTTC. Translated, it gives CASSLHSTGDEQYF.

The CDR3 bases are TGTGCCTGGAGTGGCGGACTCCACACAGATACGCAGTATTTT. Translation gives CAWSGGLHTDTQYF. This chain links TRBV30 with TRBJ2-3; D is possibly TRBD2 (5 bases). In germline, CDR1 is GTSNPN, CDR2 SVGIG (reference sequence). The CDR3 sequence is 14 residues long. V was cut by 1 base and J by 2 bases, with 10 bases left in between.

The chain joins TRBV7-6 to TRBJ2-3, with 7 bases fitting TRBD2. This CDR3 spans 16 amino acids. The germline CDR1 and CDR2 sequences are SGHVS and FNYEAQ. V was pared by 5 bases and J by 7 bases, with 15 bases of the junction left unmatched. CDR3 protein: CASSLGGIGSLNTQYF. In DNA form, the CDR3 reads TGTGCCAGCAGCCTGGGGGGGATCGGGAGCTTAAATACGCAGTATTTT.

V usage is TRBV6-1 and J usage is TRBJ1-2, with D maybe TRBD1 (6 bases). Trimming left V 4 bases short and J 7 bases short, with 13 bases between. The germline V gene encodes CDR1 MNHNS and CDR2 SASEGT. The CDR3 contains 13 residues. CDR3: CASSGQDRGGYTF. The DNA for the CDR3 is TGTGCCAGCAGTGGACAGGACCGGGGTGGCTACACCTTC.

The chain has TRBV19 and TRBJ2-5; 13 nucleotides align to TRBD2. The CDR3 length is 19 residues. CDR1 and CDR2 from the germline V gene are LNHDA and SQIVND (reference sequence). Trimming cost V 3 bases and J 2 bases; bases outside gene matches: 12. CDR3 sequence reads: CASSIRGLAGVKGQETQYF. The CDR3, as DNA: TGTGCCAGTAGTATTAGAGGACTAGCGGGAGTGAAGGGGCAAGAGACCCAGTACTTC.

This clone is a singleton in its sample. The chain couples TRBV10-1 to TRBJ2-7, with TRBD1 identical over 8 bases. The CDR3 has 17 residues. Germline V CDR1 and CDR2: WNHNN, SYGVQD (reference sequence). Losses at the gene ends were 7 bases for V and 4 bases for J; bases not matched to a gene: 18. The CDR3 DNA reads as TGCGCCAGCATCTACCAAACGCGCAGGGGGCGTAGGTACGAGCAGTACTTC. Encoded protein: CASIYQTRRGRRYEQYF.